This T cell receptor (beta chain) emerged from a study of blood T cell repertoires in COVID-19. Turning to the study itself: Both acute and convalescent COVID-19 samples were obtained from the United States, Italy and Spain. PBMCs, B-cell-depleted T cells, or T cells provided the cDNA or gDNA that made up the material.

As processed by the authors: Reference gene primer amplification gave nucleated cell count estimates. Using immunoSEQ multiplex PCR, the repertoire was profiled, and TCRdb retains in-frame clones only, with some absent. V and J calls and clone size are copied from that table; D and trimming were computed from the DNA. The table lists approximately 220,000 clones, approximately 83% of them singletons. The V end lost 6 bases, the J end lost 5 bases, and 14 bases lay between the germline ends. The germline gives CDR1 MNHEY, CDR2 SVGAGI. The CDR3 spans 14 residues. This chain uses TRBV6-5 with TRBJ1-5, with D perhaps matching TRBD1 (5 bases). The receptor's source is a woman aged 55-69 years with acute or convalescent COVID-19. The sample consisted of peripheral blood. The CDR3 here is CASSGHWADQPQHF. DNA of the CDR3: TGTGCCAGCAGCGGACATTGGGCGGATCAGCCCCAGCATTTT.